The 18 T cell receptor beta chains below were found in one sample sequenced in a study of graft-versus-host responses after intestinal transplantation. These receptors' antigens are unknown. TCRdb's table, derived via immunoSEQ multiplex PCR, lists solely in-frame clones and lacks some. The sample has tens of thousands of clones, approximately 83% seen once; the top ten hold around 20%. Sample: unstimulated CD8+ T cells sorted from spleen or lymph node cells, taken before intestinal transplant. These receptors were obtained from a human donor who received an intestinal transplant.

The chain joins TRBV29-1 to TRBJ2-7; weak D call: TRBD1 (5 bases). Germline loops: CDR1 SQVTM, CDR2 ANQGSEA. The CDR3 is 12 residues long. V dropped 7 bases and J dropped 2 bases, with 12 bases sitting between them. The CDR3 nucleotides read TGCAGCGCTAGAGACAGTACCTACGAGCAGTACTTC. Its translation: CSARDSTYEQYF.

The chain recombines TRBV28 with TRBJ1-1, with D possibly TRBD1 on 6 matching bases. CDR1 is MDHEN and CDR2 is SYDVKM in the germline V gene. Trimming shortened V by 6 bases and J by 1 base, and 21 bases separated the two germline ends. This CDR3 has 17 residues. Written as DNA, the CDR3 is TGTGCCAGCAGCTCTAGTTGGGGGATGGGGGCGAACACTGAAGCTTTCTTT. Translating it yields CASSSSWGMGANTEAFF.

The CDR3 DNA sequence: TGTGCCAGCAGCTCTACCCTGGGGGGGCTGTCCCCCTACGAGCAGTACTTC. As protein: CASSSTLGGLSPYEQYF. The chain recombines TRBV7-9 with TRBJ2-7, with D tentatively TRBD2 (7 bases). With 4 bases removed from V and 2 bases from J, the gap between germline ends came to 21 bases. CDR1 and CDR2 (germline): SEHNR, FQNEAQ (reference sequence). The CDR3 has 17 amino acids.

The chain uses TRBV7-9 and TRBJ2-7; a weak D match, TRBD2 (7 bases). Germline CDR1 is SEHNR and CDR2 is FQNEAQ (reference sequence). This CDR3 has 16 residues. The V and J ends lost 1 base and 4 bases respectively, with 17 bases between them. Written as DNA, the CDR3 is TGTGCCAGCAGCTTAGTGTACGGGGAGGGGGTATACGAGCAGTACTTC. The encoded protein is CASSLVYGEGVYEQYF.

The chain carries TRBV19 and TRBJ2-7; 10 nucleotides agree with TRBD2. Germline V CDR1 and CDR2: LNHDA, SQIVND (reference sequence). CDR3 size: 15 residues. J gave up 2 bases and V 4 bases, and 5 bases lay outside the gene matches. The CDR3: CASSSGTSVTYEQYF. CDR3 coding DNA: TGTGCCAGTAGTAGCGGGACTAGCGTAACCTACGAGCAGTACTTC.

This chain connects TRBV13 to TRBJ2-7; 8 bases map to TRBD2. Germline lookup yields CDR1 PRHDT and CDR2 FYEKMQ (reference sequence). With V trimmed by 2 bases and J by 4 bases, 4 bases remained unmatched. The CDR3 consists of 14 residues. The CDR3 loop reads CASSLTREVYEQYF. Here the CDR3 DNA reads TGTGCCAGCAGCTTAACGCGGGAGGTTTACGAGCAGTACTTC.

This clone was counted a few times. The chain links TRBV4-1 to TRBJ2-7, with D possibly matching TRBD1 (6 bases). The CDR3 sequence is 17 residues long. Trimming removed 1 base from V and 0 bases from J, with 16 bases in between. Germline values: CDR1 MGHRA, CDR2 YSYEKL. CDR3 DNA sequence: TGCGCCAGCAGCCAAGCCACAGGGTCGGGTAGCTCCTACGAGCAGTACTTC. Translation: CASSQATGSGSSYEQYF.

This rearrangement joins TRBV4-1 to TRBJ2-7, with a tentative D call TRBD1 (6 bases). The ends were cut back, 0 bases at V and 0 bases at J, with 12 bases in the middle. Germline CDR1 reads MGHRA; CDR2 reads YSYEKL. This CDR3 contains 16 residues. The CDR3 DNA sequence: TGCGCCAGCAGCCAAGAACAGGGCCTCAGCTCCTACGAGCAGTACTTC. Protein sequence: CASSQEQGLSSYEQYF.

The rearrangement joins TRBV28 to TRBJ2-5; 11 bases map to TRBD2. The CDR3 contains 15 residues. With 6 bases clipped from V and 1 base from J, the junction kept 4 bases outside the gene matches. Germline loops: CDR1 MDHEN, CDR2 SYDVKM. The CDR3 here is CASSRTSGFQETQYF. As DNA, the CDR3 is TGTGCCAGCAGCCGGACTAGCGGGTTCCAAGAGACCCAGTACTTC.

The chain uses TRBV11-3 and TRBJ2-7; 8 bases are a match to TRBD2. The CDR3 loop spans 15 amino acids. Germline V gene data show CDR1 as SGHNT and CDR2 as YENEEA. The ends lost 5 bases at V and 2 bases at J; junction bases unmatched: 8. The CDR3 loop is CASSRRTGGPYEQYF. CDR3 nucleotides: TGTGCCAGCAGCCGAAGGACGGGAGGGCCCTACGAGCAGTACTTC.

The rearrangement joins TRBV19 to TRBJ2-2; 11 bases fit TRBD1. The ends lost 5 bases at V and 2 bases at J; junction bases unmatched: 1. The CDR3 length is 15 residues. CDR1 is LNHDA, CDR2 SQIVND, per germline (reference sequence). CDR3 region: CASSWTGGNTGELFF. The CDR3 nucleotides read TGTGCCAGTAGTTGGACAGGGGGCAACACCGGGGAGCTGTTTTTT.

The genes are TRBV11-2 and TRBJ1-6; D remains ambiguous. V lost 5 bases, J lost 0 bases, and 17 bases lay in between. This CDR3 has 18 residues. The germline gives CDR1 SGHAT, CDR2 FQNNGV. Written as DNA, the CDR3 is TGTGCCAGCAGCCCCGGTGGGCTCATTAGCTCCTATAATTCACCCCTCCACTTT. Protein: CASSPGGLISSYNSPLHF.

The V gene is TRBV28, the J gene TRBJ2-1; tentative D call: TRBD1 (6 bases). The CDR3 consists of 13 residues. Trimming took off 2 bases at V and 5 bases at J, with 7 bases between the two ends. The germline gives CDR1 MDHEN, CDR2 SYDVKM. CDR3 bases: TGTGCCAGCAGTTTACCAGGGGACAATGAGCAGTTCTTC. It yields the protein CASSLPGDNEQFF.

This chain links TRBV28 with TRBJ1-4; TRBD1 aligns across 9 bases. The ends lost 5 bases at V and 7 bases at J; junction bases unmatched: 5. The CDR3 is 14 residues long. Germline loops: CDR1 MDHEN, CDR2 SYDVKM. CDR3 DNA sequence: TGTGCCAGCAGTCTACAGGGGGCGGGTGAAAAACTGTTTTTT. Protein: CASSLQGAGEKLFF. The variable domain in full, with the rest retrieved from reference TRBV28 and TRBJ1-4, is DVKVTQSSRYLVKRTGEKVFLECVQDMDHENMFWYRQDPGLGLRLIYFSYDVKMKEKGDIPEGYSVSREKKERFSLILESASTNQTSMYLCASSLQGAGEKLFFGSGTQLSVL.

The chain recombines TRBV21-1 with TRBJ2-5; the DNA was not used to check the table's D call, TRBD1. TRBV21-1 constitutes a pseudogene. The CDR3 spans 15 residues. The CDR3 reads CASSRGQGARETQYF. CDR3 DNA: TGTGCCAGCAGTAGGGGACAGGGGGCTAGGGAGACCCAGTACTTC.

The table lists this clone with a count of one. The V call is TRBV28, the J call TRBJ2-1; 12 bases are a match to TRBD1. The CDR3 loop spans 14 amino acids. From germline, CDR1 is MDHEN and CDR2 SYDVKM. J gave up 8 bases and V 2 bases, and 1 base lay outside the gene matches. The DNA of the CDR3 is TGTGCCAGCAGTTTAGGGACAGGGGGCCATGAGCAGTTCTTC. Translated, it gives CASSLGTGGHEQFF.

The chain employs TRBV12-5 and TRBJ2-7; D gene uncertain. Germline V gene data show CDR1 as LGHNT and CDR2 as FRNRAP. Trimming cost V 6 bases and J 2 bases, with 23 bases left between them. The CDR3 runs to 17 residues. CDR3 nucleotides: TGTGCTAGTGGAGGTAAGGCGGTAACTCGTATACCCTACGAGCAGTACTTC. It specifies CASGGKAVTRIPYEQYF.

The sample holds a few counts of this clone. This chain links TRBV6-1 with TRBJ2-7, with 8 bases aligning to TRBD2. Germline assignment: CDR1 MNHNS and CDR2 SASEGT. V was pared by 3 bases and J by 0 bases, with 1 base of the junction left unmatched. The CDR3 spans 14 residues. The CDR3 reads CASSDGRASYEQYF. The CDR3 bases are TGTGCCAGCAGTGACGGGAGGGCCTCCTACGAGCAGTACTTC.